Listed below are T cell receptor beta chains from one sample, sequenced in a study of CD8+CD57+ T cells in acquired aplastic anemia. One entry per CDR3 protein results from TCRdb running MiXCR on the reads. Counted here are around 180,000 distinct CDR3 sequences, roughly 63% occurring once; the ten biggest clones make up about 41%. Sequencing input: sorted CD4+, CD8+, or CD8+CD57+ T cells (not recorded which) from PBMCs. These receptors were obtained from a human donor in good health. The CDR3 runs from the conserved cysteine through the conserved F or W. Fields, in order: J gene, clone size, D gene, V gene, CDR3 protein, CDR3 DNA. The D gene is left open where the match is weak. Not every row has a clone size; where given, it reads once, few, many or a size class.

TRBJ2-7,few,TRBD2,TRBV7-6,CASSPLASGRTYEQYF,TGTGCCAGCAGCCCTCTGGCTAGCGGGCGAACTTACGAGCAGTACTTC
TRBJ2-7,-,-,TRBV7-3,CASSPSALSDEQYF,TGTGCCAGCAGCCCATCCGCTTTATCAGACGAGCAGTACTTC
TRBJ1-2,-,-,TRBV2,CASKDSSTYGYTF,TGTGCCAGCAAGGATTCGTCCACCTATGGCTACACCTTC
TRBJ1-5,once,-,TRBV2,CASSERTANQPQHF,TGTGCCAGCAGCGAGAGGACAGCCAATCAGCCCCAGCATTTT
TRBJ1-1,-,-,TRBV2,CASSVTVGNTEAFF,TGTGCCAGCAGCGTAACAGTTGGGAACACTGAAGCTTTCTTT
TRBJ2-7,-,-,TRBV20-1,CSVPGGYKYEQYF,TGCAGTGTTCCGGGCGGATATAAGTACGAGCAGTACTTC
TRBJ2-7,-,-,TRBV29-1,CSVEGTGTYEQYF,TGCAGCGTTGAGGGGACGGGCACCTACGAGCAGTACTTC
TRBJ2-1,-,-,TRBV19,CATRESSYNEQFF,TGTGCCACGAGGGAGAGCTCCTACAATGAGCAGTTCTTC
TRBJ2-3,-,-,TRBV7-9,CASSFAQTDTQYF,TGTGCCAGCAGCTTTGCCCAGACAGATACGCAGTATTTT
TRBJ2-7,-,TRBD1,TRBV2,CASRGQGHEQYF,TGTGCCAGCAGAGGACAGGGCCACGAGCAGTACTTC
TRBJ2-5,many,-,TRBV5-1,CASSLEANYQETQYF,TGCGCCAGCAGCTTGGAAGCCAACTACCAAGAGACCCAGTACTTC
TRBJ2-7,-,TRBD2,TRBV7-8,CASSFFRAGGAYEQYF,TGTGCCAGCAGCTTCTTCAGAGCGGGAGGTGCCTACGAGCAGTACTTC
TRBJ2-1,-,-,TRBV11-2,CASGRTIYNEQFF,TGTGCCAGCGGTAGGACGATCTACAATGAGCAGTTCTTC
TRBJ2-5,few,-,TRBV9,CASSATAWETQYF,TGTGCCAGCAGCGCGACGGCCTGGGAGACCCAGTACTTC
TRBJ2-3,-,-,TRBV11-3,CASSPFRDTQYF,TGTGCCAGCAGCCCCTTTAGGGATACGCAGTATTTT
TRBJ2-3,-,TRBD2,TRBV7-2,CASSIWETSGTDTQYF,TGTGCCAGCAGCATATGGGAAACTAGCGGGACAGATACGCAGTATTTT
TRBJ1-2,-,-,TRBV10-3,CAISEGTVNYGYTF,TGTGCCATCAGTGAAGGGACGGTGAACTATGGCTACACCTTC
TRBJ2-2,-,-,TRBV7-3,CASSLGGPNTGELLF,TGTGCCAGCAGCTTAGGCGGGCCGAACACCGGGGAGCTGCTTTTT
TRBJ1-3,once,-,TRBV20-1,CSAMSGAQGNTIYF,TGCAGTGCTATGTCGGGGGCTCAAGGAAACACCATATATTTT
TRBJ1-4,-,-,TRBV5-1,CASSLTGTTNEKLFF,TGCGCCAGCAGCTTGACCGGGACAACGAATGAAAAACTGTTTTTT
TRBJ2-5,-,-,TRBV7-9,CASSSSSIRAQYF,TGTGCCAGCAGCTCATCCTCAATCCGGGCCCAGTACTTC
TRBJ2-1,-,-,TRBV7-7,CASSLDWTLNNEQFF,TGTGCCAGCAGTCTCGACTGGACCTTGAACAATGAGCAGTTCTTC
TRBJ2-7,-,-,TRBV9,CASSVGTGEGEQYF,TGTGCCAGCAGCGTGGGGACGGGTGAAGGTGAGCAGTACTTC
TRBJ1-3,-,-,TRBV2,CASREDLPGNTIYF,TGTGCCAGCAGAGAGGACCTACCTGGAAACACCATATATTTT
TRBJ1-1,few,TRBD1,TRBV20-1,CSARDRTGGESNTEAFF,TGCAGTGCTAGAGATCGAACAGGGGGCGAATCGAACACTGAAGCTTTCTTT
TRBJ2-1,few,TRBD2,TRBV7-3,CASSFWGLAGGGSYNEQFF,TGTGCCAGCAGCTTCTGGGGACTAGCGGGAGGAGGGTCCTACAATGAGCAGTTCTTC
TRBJ1-1,-,TRBD1,TRBV7-8,CASSLGYRGRNTEAFF,TGTGCCAGCAGCTTAGGGTACAGGGGCAGGAACACTGAAGCTTTCTTT
TRBJ2-1,few,TRBD2,TRBV6-5,CASIREGLLNEQFF,TGTGCCAGCATACGGGAGGGCCTATTGAATGAGCAGTTCTTC
TRBJ1-1,-,-,TRBV30,CAWSEGEAFF,TGTGCCTGGAGTGAAGGGGAAGCTTTCTTT
TRBJ1-1,few,TRBD1,TRBV7-3,CASSLERGLSEAFF,TGTGCCAGCAGCTTAGAAAGGGGGCTGAGTGAAGCTTTCTTT
TRBJ2-3,few,TRBD2,TRBV7-9,CASSLLTSGNTDTQYF,TGTGCCAGCAGCTTACTGACTAGCGGGAATACAGATACGCAGTATTTT
TRBJ2-2,-,-,TRBV20-1,CSARAGTSTGELFF,TGCAGTGCTAGAGCCGGGACCTCCACCGGGGAGCTGTTTTTT
TRBJ2-1,few,-,TRBV15,CATSDVSSSYNEQFF,TGTGCCACCAGCGACGTTTCGAGCTCCTACAATGAGCAGTTCTTC
TRBJ1-1,-,-,TRBV18,CASSLSPGLTEAFF,TGTGCCAGCTCACTGAGCCCGGGACTCACTGAAGCTTTCTTT
TRBJ1-3,-,-,TRBV28,CASSIRLSSGNTIYF,TGTGCCAGCAGTATACGTCTAAGCTCTGGAAACACCATATATTTT
TRBJ2-7,-,-,TRBV5-1,CASSLDGPEQYF,TGCGCCAGCAGCTTGGACGGACCTGAGCAGTACTTC
TRBJ2-2,many,-,TRBV11-1,CASSLTREAGELFF,TGTGCCAGCAGCTTGACTAGGGAGGCTGGGGAGCTGTTTTTT
TRBJ2-5,once,-,TRBV7-2,CASRQGPSQETQYF,TGTGCCAGCCGCCAGGGACCGAGTCAAGAGACCCAGTACTTC
TRBJ1-5,-,-,TRBV19,CASASRGGFMGPQHF,TGTGCCAGCGCCTCCCGGGGCGGGTTCATGGGGCCCCAGCATTTT
TRBJ1-6,-,-,TRBV20-1,CSARGQANSPLHF,TGCAGTGCTAGAGGACAGGCTAATTCACCCCTCCACTTT
TRBJ1-1,-,-,TRBV12-3/TRBV12-4,CASSVGQGGKNTEAFF,TGTGCCAGCAGCGTAGGTCAGGGAGGGAAGAACACTGAAGCTTTCTTT
TRBJ2-5,-,TRBD2,TRBV29-1,CSVPPSGSFETQYF,TGCAGCGTTCCTCCTAGCGGGAGTTTCGAGACCCAGTACTTC
TRBJ2-7,-,-,TRBV7-9,CASSLDSDSYEQYF,TGTGCCAGCAGCTTAGACTCAGATTCCTACGAGCAGTACTTC
TRBJ2-5,few,TRBD2,TRBV7-8,CASSWGGQETQYF,TGTGCCAGCAGCTGGGGGGGACAAGAGACCCAGTACTTC
TRBJ2-2,-,TRBD2,TRBV27,CASSLSLAGGPNTGELFF,TGTGCCAGCAGTTTATCTTTAGCGGGAGGCCCTAACACCGGGGAGCTGTTTTTT
TRBJ2-5,-,-,TRBV7-2,CASSLEGGGGETQYF,TGTGCCAGCAGCTTAGAGGGCGGGGGCGGGGAGACCCAGTACTTC
TRBJ1-1,-,-,TRBV11-3,CASSLWTDTEAFF,TGTGCCAGCAGTTTATGGACAGACACTGAAGCTTTCTTT
TRBJ2-7,many,-,TRBV6-1,CASSLDGGTIYEQYF,TGTGCCAGCAGCCTCGACGGAGGGACCATCTACGAGCAGTACTTC
TRBJ1-1,-,-,TRBV2,CASSKGRNTEAFF,TGTGCCAGCAGTAAGGGGCGGAACACTGAAGCTTTCTTT
TRBJ2-7,few,TRBD1,TRBV5-1,CASSTGTGLGYEQYF,TGCGCCAGCAGTACCGGGACAGGCCTGGGATACGAGCAGTACTTC
TRBJ2-2,once,TRBD1,TRBV2,CASSEGTVSNTGELFF,TGTGCCAGCAGTGAGGGGACAGTATCTAACACCGGGGAGCTGTTTTTT
TRBJ2-7,few,TRBD2,TRBV9,CASSQGLAGGYEQYF,TGTGCCAGCAGCCAAGGACTAGCGGGAGGCTACGAGCAGTACTTC
TRBJ2-3,-,-,TRBV24-1,CATSDKRDTQYF,TGTGCCACCAGTGATAAAAGAGATACGCAGTATTTT